This is a list of T cell receptor beta chains from one sample in a study of cytomegalovirus exposure and HLA in healthy donors. Clones were sequenced by immunoSEQ multiplex PCR, and TCRdb holds only the in-frame ones, with some missing. The sample holds some 150,000 clones, roughly 82% seen once. Sequences were obtained from PBMCs. Receptors originate from a man aged 50-59 years in good health and CMV-seropositive. Each CDR3 is given with its conserved first and last residue. Fields, in order: CDR3 DNA, CDR3 protein, J gene, D gene, V gene, clone size. The D gene is left open where the match is weak. A row's size may be missing; if present it is once, few, many or a size class.

TGTGCCAGCAGTTACGGTACAGGCTGGCACTTC,CASSYGTGWHF,TRBJ2-7,.,TRBV6-5,.
TGCAGCGTTGACCCGACAGGGCCCTATGGCTACACCTTC,CSVDPTGPYGYTF,TRBJ1-2,TRBD1,TRBV29-1,.
TGTGCCAGCACCAACATAGGGACAGGTGGAGTGGGGCAGTACTTC,CASTNIGTGGVGQYF,TRBJ2-7,TRBD1,TRBV6-5,.
TGTGCCAGCACCATGGGGGGCACTGAAGCTTTCTTT,CASTMGGTEAFF,TRBJ1-1,.,TRBV7-9,.
TGCAGCGTTGAAGAGTCGGGTGAGCAGTTCTTC,CSVEESGEQFF,TRBJ2-1,.,TRBV29-1,few
TGTGCCAGCAGCTTTCCCCCTGGGCTAGTCGGGGGGGGTGAGCAGTTCTTC,CASSFPPGLVGGGEQFF,TRBJ2-1,TRBD2,TRBV7-9,once
TGTGCCAGCTCACCATATCAAGGACAGGGGGCTAACTATGGCTACACCTTC,CASSPYQGQGANYGYTF,TRBJ1-2,TRBD1,TRBV18,.
TGTGCCAGCACCCGTAGCGGGAGGACCATATCAGAAGATACGCAGTATTTT,CASTRSGRTISEDTQYF,TRBJ2-3,TRBD2,TRBV7-9,.
TGTGCCAGCACCTCGAGGACAACTGGCTACACCTTC,CASTSRTTGYTF,TRBJ1-2,.,TRBV28,.
TGCGCCAGCAGCCTACAGGGAGGGGGAACAGATACGCAGTATTTT,CASSLQGGGTDTQYF,TRBJ2-3,.,TRBV5-1,.
TGTGCCAGCAGGACGGACTACCTCACAGATACGCAGTATTTT,CASRTDYLTDTQYF,TRBJ2-3,.,TRBV7-9,.
TGTGCCAGCAGCTTAGCGCGGGAGGGCACAGATACGCAGTATTTT,CASSLAREGTDTQYF,TRBJ2-3,TRBD2,TRBV7-9,few
TGTGCCAGCAGTGCGGGATACAATCAGCCCCAGCATTTT,CASSAGYNQPQHF,TRBJ1-5,.,TRBV2,once
TGTGCCAGCAGCTTAGGAGATCACTCCCTCTACGAGCAGTACTTC,CASSLGDHSLYEQYF,TRBJ2-7,.,TRBV11-3,once
TGTGCCAGCAGCTTGGATATGGGCCCTGAAGCTTTCTTT,CASSLDMGPEAFF,TRBJ1-1,.,TRBV5-6,.
TGTGCCAGCAGCTTAGAGGGGACTAGCGGAAGAATCAATGAGCAGTTCTTC,CASSLEGTSGRINEQFF,TRBJ2-1,TRBD2,TRBV7-2,.
TGCGCCAGCAGCTTCGGGGGAGGTACTGAAGCTTTCTTT,CASSFGGGTEAFF,TRBJ1-1,.,TRBV5-1,.
TGTGCCAGCGGCCTTGGACGGGACAGTTTATCTGGCTACACCTTC,CASGLGRDSLSGYTF,TRBJ1-2,TRBD1,TRBV7-2,once
TGTGCCAGCAGTGAGCGGCAGTTCCTCCAGCCCCAGCATTTT,CASSERQFLQPQHF,TRBJ1-5,.,TRBV2,.
TGTGCCAGCAGCGCGATCGGGGGGCCTAAGAATGGCTACACCTTC,CASSAIGGPKNGYTF,TRBJ1-2,.,TRBV7-9,.
TGTGCCAGCAGCCTGGACTACGGGGCACCCCTCCACTTT,CASSLDYGAPLHF,TRBJ1-6,.,TRBV7-2,.
TGTGCCACCAGCGGCCCGACGGGGGTAGGAGAGACCCAGTACTTC,CATSGPTGVGETQYF,TRBJ2-5,.,TRBV15,.
TGTGCCGGCAGGACAGGGTCAGATACGCAGTATTTT,CAGRTGSDTQYF,TRBJ2-3,TRBD1,TRBV30,once
TGCAGCGGCGGACAGGACACTGAAGCTTTCTTT,CSGGQDTEAFF,TRBJ1-1,TRBD1,TRBV29-1,once
TGTGCCAGCAGCTTAAAAGGAACAGGGGACTACGAGCAGTACTTC,CASSLKGTGDYEQYF,TRBJ2-7,TRBD1,TRBV7-3,.
TGCAGCGTTCAGGACAGGGCATCCTACGAGCAGTACTTC,CSVQDRASYEQYF,TRBJ2-7,TRBD1,TRBV29-1,.
TGTGCCAGCAGCTTAGGGACTAGCTTCACAGATACGCAGTATTTT,CASSLGTSFTDTQYF,TRBJ2-3,TRBD2,TRBV7-3,once
TGTGCCAGCAGCCAAGGGTTCAGCGGATTCTACAATGAGCAGTTCTTC,CASSQGFSGFYNEQFF,TRBJ2-1,.,TRBV14,.
TGTGCCAGCACCCTACTAGGCGGGTCCTACGAGCAGTACTTC,CASTLLGGSYEQYF,TRBJ2-7,.,TRBV6-1,.
TGTGCCAGCAGGAGGGGGTCTGGGGAAAAACTGTTTTTT,CASRRGSGEKLFF,TRBJ1-4,.,TRBV2,.
TGCAGCGGTGAACGGGACAGGGGGCGACCTGAAGCTTTCTTT,CSGERDRGRPEAFF,TRBJ1-1,TRBD1,TRBV29-1,.
TGTGCCAGCAGCTTAGGACAGGGGGCCCACGAGCAGTACTTC,CASSLGQGAHEQYF,TRBJ2-7,TRBD1,TRBV7-9,few